The 6 T cell receptor beta chains listed next were all sequenced from one sample in a study of beta chain features in type 1 diabetes. Since all of the isolated RNA was reverse transcribed, expressed TCRB transcripts were what got sequenced. Data came from immunoSEQ multiplex PCR; TCRdb stores just in-frame clones and leaves some out. The sample lists some 220,000 clones, roughly a tenth occurring once. The sequenced material came from central memory CD4+ T cells from blood. The receptors derive from a man aged 18-30 years in good health.

The V call is TRBV7-3, the J call TRBJ2-7; D is uncertain. Trimming left V 2 bases short and J 6 bases short, with 11 bases between. The V gene's germline CDR1 is SGHTA and CDR2 FQGTGA. The CDR3 consists of 13 residues. In DNA, the CDR3 is TGTGCCAGCAGCTTATCTGGGTTGCGCGAGCAGTACTTC. This codes for CASSLSGLREQYF.

This clone was counted ten times or more. This chain uses TRBV4-3 with TRBJ2-1; 10 nucleotides align to TRBD2. The germline V gene encodes CDR1 LGHNA and CDR2 YSLEER. Germline trimming cut 0 bases from V and 7 bases from J; bases unmatched to any gene: 9. The CDR3 extends over 17 amino acids. The CDR3 DNA is TGCGCCAGCAGCCAAGATGTGGTAGCGGGAGGTGATAATGAGCAGTTCTTC. It translates to CASSQDVVAGGDNEQFF.

The chain recombines TRBV2 with TRBJ2-7; D gene uncertain. Per the germline V gene, CDR1 is SNHLY and CDR2 is FYNNEI. V dropped 4 bases and J dropped 5 bases, with 12 bases sitting between them. The CDR3 spans 13 residues. The CDR3 nucleotides are TGTGCCAGCAGTGTGTCTGGGAACCACGAGCAGTACTTC. Translated: CASSVSGNHEQYF.

This clone was observed many times. V usage is TRBV28 and J usage is TRBJ2-6, with D possibly matching TRBD1 (6 bases). Germline assignment: CDR1 MDHEN and CDR2 SYDVKM. This CDR3 spans 15 amino acids. The germline V and J ends were trimmed by 5 bases and 4 bases, with 12 bases remaining between them. CDR3 sequence: CASSPQGYGANVLTF. DNA for the CDR3: TGTGCCAGCAGTCCACAGGGTTACGGGGCCAACGTCCTGACTTTC.

This clone was counted between two and nine times. The V and J genes are TRBV7-2 and TRBJ2-4, with D tentatively TRBD1 or TRBD2 (5 bases each). The germline gives CDR1 SGHTA, CDR2 FQGNSA. Trimming removed 4 bases at V and 4 bases at J, with 11 bases between. The CDR3 has 14 residues. CDR3 in amino acids: CASSSTGPKNIQYF. The CDR3, as DNA: TGTGCCAGCAGCTCTACGGGACCGAAAAACATTCAGTACTTC.

The chain joins TRBV27 to TRBJ2-6; 10 positions match TRBD1. The CDR3 has 17 amino acids. V dropped 5 bases and J dropped 4; count of bases not matched to a gene: 8. Germline CDR1 MNHEY, CDR2 SMNVEV (reference sequence). CDR3 residues: CASSLRQGAGGANVLTF. In nucleotides, the CDR3 is TGTGCCAGCAGTCTCCGACAGGGGGCGGGAGGGGCCAACGTCCTGACTTTC.